This TCR beta chain is from a study of blood T cells in healthy people across ages. Only one count was recorded for this clonotype. Its target is unknown. The use of a sample-barcoded 5' primer and a J-beta primer mix characterized a second PCR of roughly 6 to 11 cycles. A single record per CDR3 protein comes from TCRdb applying MiXCR to the 5' RACE reads. Of 1.5 million or so distinct CDR3 sequences detected, about 45% appear once; the ten largest clones hold about 4.1%. V gave up 0 bases and J gave up 4 bases, with 9 bases separating them. The CDR3 is made up of 14 amino acids. Germline V gene data show CDR1 as SGHAT and CDR2 as FQNNGV. General study points: Both higher diversity and more naive CD4+ cells marked long-lived donors when set against aged donors. The recorded TCR beta diversity per million T cells decreased in a roughly linear manner with age.

Per sample, a minimum of 6.5 million PBMCs were isolated. There were at least 6 micrograms of total RNA extracted from every sample. The chain employs TRBV11-2 and TRBJ1-1; the D is unclear. The clonotype was recovered from a woman aged 18 to 35 in good health. The sequenced sample was blood. CDR3: CASSLDDFSTEAFF. The CDR3 nucleotides are TGTGCCAGCAGCTTAGACGATTTTAGCACTGAAGCTTTCTTT.